The 5 T cell receptor beta chains in this list originate from one sample, sequenced in a study of blood T cell repertoires in COVID-19. Using immunoSEQ multiplex PCR, the repertoire was profiled, and TCRdb retains in-frame clones only, with some absent. The sample yields about 200,000 clones, about 85% seen once. Sample: peripheral blood. These TCRs come from a woman of 80 years or more with acute or convalescent COVID-19.

This clone has just one count. V and J are TRBV10-3 and TRBJ1-5, with a possible D match to TRBD1 (6 bases). Germline V gene sequence: CDR1 ENHRY, CDR2 SYGVKD. V gave up 6 bases and J gave up 0 bases, with 12 bases separating them. The CDR3 length is 15 residues. The CDR3 DNA reads TGTGCCATCAGCGCCGGACAGACTAGCAATCAGCCCCAGCATTTT. This codes for CAISAGQTSNQPQHF.

The chain has TRBV10-3 and TRBJ2-3, with 9 bases matching TRBD2. Losses at the gene ends were 8 bases for V and 4 bases for J; bases not matched to a gene: 4. The CDR3 is 13 amino acids. The germline V gene encodes CDR1 ENHRY and CDR2 SYGVKD. CDR3 coding DNA: TGTGCCATCGGGCTAGCGGGATCAGATACGCAGTATTTT. Protein product: CAIGLAGSDTQYF.

The chain links TRBV27 to TRBJ1-4; D unresolved. The length of the CDR3 is 15 residues. Germline CDR1 MNHEY, CDR2 SMNVEV (reference sequence). Trimming removed 2 bases at V and 4 bases at J, with 11 bases between. CDR3 bases: TGTGCCAGCAGTTTAAGGTACAGACATAATGAAAAACTGTTTTTT. Protein: CASSLRYRHNEKLFF.

The rearrangement links TRBV18 to TRBJ1-1; D possibly corresponds to TRBD1 (6 bases). Trimming removed 5 bases from V and 5 bases from J, with 9 bases in between. This CDR3 region has 12 residues. CDR1 KGHSH and CDR2 LQKENI come from the germline V gene. The DNA for the CDR3 is TGTGCCAGCTCATCCACAGGGACTGAAGCTTTCTTT. Encoded protein: CASSSTGTEAFF.

The genes are TRBV6-5 and TRBJ2-7; TRBD1 is a possible D gene (6 bases). Germline V gene lookup returns CDR1 MNHEY and CDR2 SVGAGI. Trimming removed 2 bases from V and 7 bases from J, with 15 bases in between. The CDR3 consists of 14 residues. The CDR3: CASSYREQGWEQYF. For the CDR3, the DNA is TGTGCCAGCAGTTACCGGGAACAGGGATGGGAGCAGTACTTC.